The next 30 T cell receptor beta chains were all read from a single sample in a study of blood T cell repertoires in COVID-19. Here immunoSEQ multiplex PCR was the method, and the copy in TCRdb shows in-frame clones only, minus some. The sample yields some 220,000 clones, 85% seen once. The sequenced sample consisted of peripheral blood. All receptors come from an older woman with active or convalescent COVID-19.

The chain has TRBV28 and TRBJ2-2; D may be TRBD1 (5 bases). This CDR3 is 20 amino acids long. V was cut by 6 bases and J by 1 base, with 27 bases left in between. Germline values: CDR1 MDHEN, CDR2 SYDVKM. CDR3 loop: CASRGQDWEFFEKNTGELFF. The CDR3 DNA sequence: TGTGCCAGCAGAGGACAAGATTGGGAATTTTTTGAAAAGAACACCGGGGAGCTGTTTTTT.

The J gene is TRBJ1-1, the V gene TRBV2, with 8 nucleotides matching TRBD1. V dropped 6 bases and J dropped 0; count of bases not matched to a gene: 18. The germline gives CDR1 SNHLY, CDR2 FYNNEI. This CDR3 has 19 amino acids. CDR3 sequence (DNA): TGTGCCAGCAGAGACATACAGGGGGACGACGACACGCTGAACACTGAAGCTTTCTTT. It yields the protein CASRDIQGDDDTLNTEAFF.

Turning to this clone: A much larger clone differs by one base, so this may be a read error. V is TRBV2 and J is TRBJ1-2, with 8 bases identical to TRBD1. The CDR3 extends over 12 amino acids. Looked up from germline, CDR1 is SNHLY and CDR2 is FYNNEI. V shed 7 bases, J shed 4 bases, and the junction held 2 bases outside the gene matches. CDR3 DNA sequence: TGTGCCAGCAAAGACAGGGGCTATGGCTACACCTTC. Protein product: CASKDRGYGYTF.

The chain joins TRBV7-2 to TRBJ1-5; 7 bases agree with TRBD1. Germline V gene sequence: CDR1 SGHTA, CDR2 FQGNSA. With 2 bases clipped from V and 3 bases from J, the junction kept 4 bases outside the gene matches. The CDR3 is made up of 15 amino acids. DNA of the CDR3: TGTGCCAGCAGCTTAATGGGACAGAACAATCAGCCCCAGCATTTT. Its translation is CASSLMGQNNQPQHF.

The V gene is TRBV10-1, the J gene TRBJ2-2; perhaps TRBD2 as D (5 bases). This CDR3 region has 14 residues. Germline assignment: CDR1 WNHNN and CDR2 SYGVQD (reference sequence). Trimming took 4 bases from V and 3 from J, leaving 9 bases between them. The CDR3 here is CASSVLADTGELFF. CDR3 DNA: TGCGCCAGCAGTGTCCTAGCCGACACCGGGGAGCTGTTTTTT.

The chain couples TRBV18 to TRBJ2-7; perhaps TRBD1 as D (6 bases). V was cut by 3 bases and J by 1 base, with 13 bases left in between. The length of the CDR3 is 15 residues. Germline V gives CDR1 KGHSH, CDR2 LQKENI. Written as DNA, the CDR3 is TGTGCCAGCTCACCGGAACAGGGTAGATCCTACGAGCAGTACTTC. As protein: CASSPEQGRSYEQYF.

This clone was counted a few times. The chain carries TRBV13 and TRBJ2-1; 10 bases agree with TRBD1. Germline values: CDR1 PRHDT, CDR2 FYEKMQ (reference sequence). V shed 0 bases, J shed 8 bases, and the junction held 7 bases outside the gene matches. The CDR3 runs 16 residues. The CDR3 protein is CASSLGPGQGLDEQFF. The CDR3 DNA reads TGTGCCAGCAGCTTAGGCCCGGGACAGGGGTTGGATGAGCAGTTCTTC. The full variable domain, completed using reference TRBV13 and TRBJ2-1, is AAGVIQSPRHLIKEKRETATLKCYPIPRHDTVYWYQQGPGQDPQFLISFYEKMQSDKGSIPDRFSAQQFSDYHSELNMSSLELGDSALYFCASSLGPGQGLDEQFFGPGTRLTVL.

The gene calls are TRBV15 and TRBJ2-7; weak D call: TRBD1 (5 bases). There are 13 residues in the CDR3. Trimming took 5 bases from V and 2 from J, leaving 10 bases between them. CDR1 and CDR2 (germline): LNHNV, YYDKDF (reference sequence). The CDR3 loop is CATSQGTTYEQYF. The CDR3 nucleotides are TGTGCCACCAGCCAGGGCACTACCTACGAGCAGTACTTC.

This clone has more than one count but fewer than ten. The chain recombines TRBV7-6 with TRBJ1-4; D is uncertain. The CDR3 length is 17 residues. Germline CDR1 is SGHVS and CDR2 is FNYEAQ. Trimming took 2 bases from V and 3 from J, leaving 16 bases between them. The CDR3 spells CASSLRQTKPANEKLFF. CDR3 in DNA: TGTGCCAGCAGCTTACGGCAGACTAAACCGGCTAATGAAAAACTGTTTTTT. The entire variable domain, with the rest obtained from reference TRBV7-6 and TRBJ1-4, is as follows: GAGVSQSPRYKVTKRGQDVALRCDPISGHVSLYWYRQALGQGPEFLTYFNYEAQQDKSGLPNDRFSAERPEGSISTLTIQRTEQRDSAMYRCASSLRQTKPANEKLFFGSGTQLSVL.

The chain employs TRBV12-3 or TRBV12-4 and TRBJ2-7; no clear D gene. V lost 7 bases, J lost 1 base, and 5 bases lay in between. This CDR3 comprises 11 residues. CDR3 nucleotides: TGTGCCAGCACCCATTCCTACGAGCAGTACGTC. Translated: CASTHSYEQYV.

V is TRBV5-4 and J is TRBJ1-1; 7 nucleotides agree with TRBD1. CDR3 size: 16 residues. V shed 3 bases and J 2 bases; nucleotides not matched to a gene: 10. CDR1 is SGHNT, CDR2 YYREEE, per germline (reference sequence). The CDR3 is CASSSGQAVINTEAFF. For the CDR3, the DNA is TGTGCCAGCAGCTCAGGACAGGCGGTGATTAACACTGAAGCTTTCTTT.

This chain joins TRBV6-6 and TRBJ2-2; tentatively, D is TRBD2 (5 bases). This CDR3 is 15 amino acids long. CDR1 and CDR2 (germline): MNHNY, SVGAGI (reference sequence). The V end was cut by 6 bases, the J end by 2 bases, with 13 bases between. The DNA of the CDR3 is TGTGCCAGCAGAACCCTCCGGGATAACACCGGGGAGCTGTTTTTT. It is translated as CASRTLRDNTGELFF.

This chain joins TRBV7-2 and TRBJ2-7; D is perhaps TRBD2 (5 bases). With 0 bases removed from V and 4 bases from J, the gap between germline ends came to 16 bases. Looked up from germline, CDR1 is SGHTA and CDR2 is FQGNSA. This CDR3 has 16 amino acids. The CDR3 nucleotides are TGTGCCAGCAGCTTAGCGCGGAGGCAGGCTTTATACGAGCAGTACTTC. Translating gives CASSLARRQALYEQYF.

The rearrangement links TRBV4-1 to TRBJ1-2, with 7 bases lining up with TRBD1. Germline V lookup: CDR1 MGHRA, CDR2 YSYEKL. The CDR3 totals 15 residues. Germline trimming cut 3 bases from V and 4 bases from J; bases unmatched to any gene: 8. CDR3 in DNA: TGCGCCAGCAGCCACGCCGTCCGGGACAGCTATGGCTACACCTTC. Protein: CASSHAVRDSYGYTF.

The V call is TRBV30, the J call TRBJ1-3; 9 bases are a match to TRBD1. V was clipped by 4 bases and J by 4 bases; unmatched bases: 8. In germline, CDR1 is GTSNPN, CDR2 SVGIG (reference sequence). The CDR3 has 15 residues. CDR3 in DNA: TGTGCCTGGACCCCGGGACAGGGAATGGGAAACACCATATATTTT. Its translation is CAWTPGQGMGNTIYF.

The CDR3 sequence is CASSLPGSLTNTEAFF. CDR3 bases: TGTGCCAGCAGCTTACCGGGTTCGCTAACAAACACTGAAGCTTTCTTT. The V and J genes are TRBV7-6 and TRBJ1-1; D gene uncertain. This CDR3 has 16 residues. From germline, CDR1 is SGHVS and CDR2 FNYEAQ. The V gene lost 2 bases and the J gene lost 2 bases, with 15 bases spanning the gap. Full variable domain (missing parts from reference TRBV7-6 and TRBJ1-1): GAGVSQSPRYKVTKRGQDVALRCDPISGHVSLYWYRQALGQGPEFLTYFNYEAQQDKSGLPNDRFSAERPEGSISTLTIQRTEQRDSAMYRCASSLPGSLTNTEAFFGQGTRLTVV.

J is TRBJ2-1 and V is TRBV18, with TRBD1 matching 8 bases. The V segment lost 1 base and the J segment 0 bases; nucleotides outside the gene matches: 11. The CDR3 runs 19 residues. Per the germline V gene, CDR1 is KGHSH and CDR2 is LQKENI. The chain's CDR3 is CASSPLLQGGSSSYNEQFF. The CDR3 nucleotides read TGTGCCAGCTCACCACTCTTACAGGGGGGATCGAGCTCCTACAATGAGCAGTTCTTC.

The chain joins TRBV6-2 or TRBV6-3 to TRBJ2-7; a weak D match, TRBD2 (5 bases). CDR3 size: 14 residues. The germline CDR1 and CDR2 sequences are MNHEY and SVGEGT. Trimming pared 2 bases from V and 5 bases from J, leaving 13 bases between. CDR3 amino acids: CASSYGPSRNEQYF. The CDR3 DNA reads as TGTGCCAGCAGTTACGGGCCTAGCAGGAACGAGCAGTACTTC.

V usage is TRBV29-1 and J usage is TRBJ1-2, with a tentative D call TRBD1 (5 bases). This CDR3 is 13 amino acids long. Trimming pared 4 bases from V and 7 bases from J, leaving 16 bases between. Per the germline V gene, CDR1 is SQVTM and CDR2 is ANQGSEA. The CDR3 protein is CSVVASQGGGYTF. The CDR3 DNA is TGCAGCGTTGTGGCCAGTCAGGGAGGTGGCTACACCTTC.

The sample holds a few counts of this clone. The chain uses TRBV28 and TRBJ2-5; TRBD2 might be the D (7 bases). The germline V gene encodes CDR1 MDHEN and CDR2 SYDVKM. V was trimmed by 2 bases and J by 4 bases, leaving 11 bases between them. This CDR3 is built from 14 residues. CDR3 DNA: TGTGCCAGCAGTTTAGCCGGGGGGCGAGAGACCCAGTACTTC. Translation gives CASSLAGGRETQYF. Combining the CDR3 with reference TRBV28 and TRBJ2-5 gives the whole variable domain DVKVTQSSRYLVKRTGEKVFLECVQDMDHENMFWYRQDPGLGLRLIYFSYDVKMKEKGDIPEGYSVSREKKERFSLILESASTNQTSMYLCASSLAGGRETQYFGPGTRLLVL.

This clone has only a few counts. The chain has TRBV4-1 and TRBJ2-7; TRBD2 aligns across 8 bases. The CDR3 covers 15 residues. Germline-derived CDR1 and CDR2 are MGHRA and YSYEKL. Trimming removed 3 bases from V and 5 bases from J; junction bases left unmatched: 9. CDR3: CASSQVGGRNHEQYF. The CDR3 bases are TGCGCCAGCAGCCAGGTTGGCGGGAGGAACCACGAGCAGTACTTC.

In this sample, this clone turned up many times. Other nucleotide sequences in the sample specify the same CDR3. V is TRBV6-5 and J is TRBJ1-5; TRBD1 matches at 7 bases. Losses at the gene ends were 8 bases for V and 7 bases for J; bases not matched to a gene: 11. The V gene's germline CDR1 is MNHEY and CDR2 SVGAGI. CDR3 length equals 14 residues. CDR3 residues: CASGPQGGLQPQHF. The DNA of the CDR3 is TGTGCCAGCGGGCCTCAGGGGGGCTTACAGCCCCAGCATTTT.

The sample holds a few counts of this clone. The chain combines TRBV7-9 with TRBJ2-5, with unresolved D. V lost 3 bases and J 5 bases, leaving 16 bases between the germline ends. The CDR3 is made up of 15 amino acids. Germline loops: CDR1 SEHNR, CDR2 FQNEAQ (reference sequence). CDR3 nucleotide sequence: TGTGCCAGCAGCTTGGGCTTTGTCAGTTCCGAGACCCAGTACTTC. It translates to CASSLGFVSSETQYF.

As DNA, the CDR3 is TGTGCCAGCAGCCAAGATAGGGGGTGGAGTCAGCCCCAGCATTTT. It codes for CASSQDRGWSQPQHF. The rearrangement joins TRBV3-1 (or the pseudogene TRBV3-2) to TRBJ1-5; D possibly corresponds to TRBD1 (6 bases). Looked up from germline, CDR1 is LGHDT and CDR2 is YNNKEL (reference sequence). The CDR3 has 15 amino acids. V lost 0 bases and J lost 6, with 12 bases in between.

This rearrangement joins TRBV5-6 to TRBJ2-7; D is ambiguous. The CDR3 consists of 17 residues. Trimming cost V 0 bases and J 2 bases, with 18 bases left between them. Looked up from germline, CDR1 is SGHDT and CDR2 is YYEEEE. DNA of the CDR3: TGTGCCAGCAGCTTGGGGGCAGGCTTCGGCCAGGCCTACGAGCAGTACTTC. This sequence encodes CASSLGAGFGQAYEQYF.

The J gene is TRBJ1-1, the V gene TRBV19; 7 bases are shared with TRBD1. Trimming removed 5 bases from V and 4 bases from J; junction bases left unmatched: 4. The length of the CDR3 is 13 residues. Germline CDR1 reads LNHDA; CDR2 reads SQIVND (reference sequence). DNA of the CDR3: TGTGCCAGTAGTCTCAGGACAGGCACTGAAGCTTTCTTT. It is translated as CASSLRTGTEAFF.

This rearrangement joins TRBV2 to TRBJ2-2, with 10 bases aligning to TRBD2. Germline trimming cut 7 bases from V and 5 bases from J; bases unmatched to any gene: 10. The germline V gene has CDR1 SNHLY and CDR2 FYNNEI. The CDR3 covers 16 residues. The CDR3: CASTGAAAGGTGELFF. The DNA for the CDR3 is TGTGCCAGCACGGGGGCTGCAGCGGGGGGGACCGGGGAGCTGTTTTTT.

The V and J genes are TRBV2 and TRBJ1-1; D is ambiguous. This CDR3 region has 14 residues. Germline values: CDR1 SNHLY, CDR2 FYNNEI. The germline V and J ends were trimmed by 2 bases and 1 base, with 8 bases remaining between them. CDR3 region: CASSEIRQNTEAFF. CDR3 nucleotide sequence: TGTGCCAGCAGTGAAATCCGACAGAACACTGAAGCTTTCTTT.

The gene calls are TRBV10-1 and TRBJ2-7; D may be TRBD1 (6 bases). V was clipped by 7 bases and J by 2 bases, with 12 bases between them. The germline V gene encodes CDR1 WNHNN and CDR2 SYGVQD (reference sequence). CDR3 length equals 13 residues. The CDR3 DNA is TGCGCCAGCATACAGGGCCTAACCTACGAGCAGTACGTC. Translation: CASIQGLTYEQYV.

The CDR3 region is CASSILWDTIGEPQHF. The CDR3 region has the DNA TGTGCCAGTAGCATCCTGTGGGACACCATTGGGGAGCCCCAGCATTTT. The chain employs TRBV19 and TRBJ1-5; D is possibly TRBD1 (6 bases). Trimming removed 6 bases at V and 8 bases at J, with 23 bases between. The CDR3 covers 16 residues. Germline V gives CDR1 LNHDA, CDR2 SQIVND (reference sequence).